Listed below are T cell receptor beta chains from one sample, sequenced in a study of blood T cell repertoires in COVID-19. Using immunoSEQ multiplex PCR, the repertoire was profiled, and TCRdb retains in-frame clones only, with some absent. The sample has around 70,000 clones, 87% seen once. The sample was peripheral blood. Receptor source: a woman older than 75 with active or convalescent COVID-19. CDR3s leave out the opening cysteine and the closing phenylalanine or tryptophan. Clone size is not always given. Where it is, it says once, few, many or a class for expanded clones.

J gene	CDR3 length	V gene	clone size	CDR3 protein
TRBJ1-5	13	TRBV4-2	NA	ASRDRPPSNQPQH
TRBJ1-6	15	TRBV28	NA	ASSFSLAGGEDSPLH
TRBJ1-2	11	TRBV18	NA	ASSPDSRYGYT
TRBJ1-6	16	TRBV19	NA	ASSRQSAVGGPHSPLH
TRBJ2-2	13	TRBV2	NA	ASSVEGLNTGELF
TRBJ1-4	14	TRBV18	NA	ASSPRRTGGDEKLF
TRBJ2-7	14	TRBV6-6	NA	ASSYSRQTPWYEQY
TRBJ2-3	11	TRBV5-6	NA	ASSFGDPDTQY
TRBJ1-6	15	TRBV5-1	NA	ASSSERQSSYNSPLH
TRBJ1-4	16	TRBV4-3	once	ASSQDLLSGGLNEKLF
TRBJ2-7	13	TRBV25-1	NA	ASRWIRVKTYEQY
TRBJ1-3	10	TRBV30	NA	AWSARLNTIY
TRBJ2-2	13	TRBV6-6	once	ASISVLAGTGELF
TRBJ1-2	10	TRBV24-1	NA	ATSAGVYGYT
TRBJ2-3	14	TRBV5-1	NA	ASSLGLAGVADTQY
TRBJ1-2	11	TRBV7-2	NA	ASSGDNRYGYT
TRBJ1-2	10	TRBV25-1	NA	ASRGDSYGYT
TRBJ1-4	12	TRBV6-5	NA	ASSRGLVNEKLF
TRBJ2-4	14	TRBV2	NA	ASSVRGGVDLNIQY
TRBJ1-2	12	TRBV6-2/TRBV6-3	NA	ASSYSRPPGGYT
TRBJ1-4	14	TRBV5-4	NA	ASSLGPGGGGEKLF
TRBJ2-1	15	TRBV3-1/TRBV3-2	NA	ASSLETGGLLGEIQF
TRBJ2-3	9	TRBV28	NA	ASSQTDTQY
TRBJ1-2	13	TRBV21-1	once	ASSGIRDTFYGYT
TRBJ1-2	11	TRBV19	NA	ASSIGNQGGYT
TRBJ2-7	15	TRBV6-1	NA	ASSGRPGTPKFYEQY
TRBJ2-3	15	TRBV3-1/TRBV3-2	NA	ASSQGLAGGYTDTQY
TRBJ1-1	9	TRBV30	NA	ACSSGSEAF
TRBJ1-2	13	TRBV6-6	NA	ASSSTGGEYYGYT
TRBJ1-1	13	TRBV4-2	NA	ASSQEPGADTEAF
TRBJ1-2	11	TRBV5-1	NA	ASSSGGPYGYT
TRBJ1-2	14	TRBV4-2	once	ASSQELGAANYGYT
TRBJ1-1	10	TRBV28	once	AARLRDTEAF
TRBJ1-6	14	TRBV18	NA	ASSPDGRQVYSPLH
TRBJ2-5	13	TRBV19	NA	ASSIDAGLQETQY
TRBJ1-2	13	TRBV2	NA	ASSDNGHNVYGYT
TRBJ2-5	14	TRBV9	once	ASSVGEIGGEETQY
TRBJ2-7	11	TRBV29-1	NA	SVPGVIGYEQY
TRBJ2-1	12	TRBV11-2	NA	ASSLDPLGGEQF
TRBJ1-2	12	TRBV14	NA	ASSQGEARYGYT
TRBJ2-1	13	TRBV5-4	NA	ASSKTGGAYNEQF
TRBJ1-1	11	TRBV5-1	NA	ASRTGLNTEAF
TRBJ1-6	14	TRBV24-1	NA	ATSDPLSSYNSPLH
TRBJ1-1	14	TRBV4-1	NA	ASSQMVGGLGTEAF
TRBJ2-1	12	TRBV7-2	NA	ASSLGRLGGEQF
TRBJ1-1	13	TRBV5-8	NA	ASSPRQLLNTEAF
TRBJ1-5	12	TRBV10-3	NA	AISDSRDNQPQH
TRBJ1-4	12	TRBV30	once	AWSPQGKNEKLF
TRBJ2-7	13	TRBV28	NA	ASTRAPLKAYEQY
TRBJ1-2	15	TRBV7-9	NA	ASSLEVAGPGGSGYT
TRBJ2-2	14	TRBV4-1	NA	ASSFGTGWSTGELF
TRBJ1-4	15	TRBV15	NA	ATSSMTGSTTNEKLF
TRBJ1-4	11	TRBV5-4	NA	ASSSNNNEKLF
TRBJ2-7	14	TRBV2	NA	ASSDLLLGSSYEQY
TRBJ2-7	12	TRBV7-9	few	ASRGQARYYEQY
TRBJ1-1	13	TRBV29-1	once	SVGSGGQSNTEAF